One and the same sample provided the 8 T cell receptor beta chains below, sequenced in a study of blood T cells in healthy people across ages. Primers used in a second PCR of about 7 to 12 cycles were a sample-barcoded 5' primer and a J-beta primer mix. MiXCR, applied by TCRdb to the 5' RACE reads, yields one record per CDR3 protein. The sample lists fewer than 1.5 million distinct CDR3 sequences; roughly 40% were seen once. Sequencing was done on a sample of blood. The receptors here all came from a woman younger than 30 in good health.

Points on this clonotype: A much larger clone sits a single nucleotide away, making a read error possible. The chain links TRBV11-2 to TRBJ1-1, with no clear D. This CDR3 contains 15 residues. V lost 1 base, J lost 6 bases, and 15 bases lay in between. Germline lookup yields CDR1 SGHAT and CDR2 FQNNGV. The CDR3 is CASSLGVRGEPEAFF. The CDR3 DNA follows: TGTGCCAGCAGCTTAGGAGTACGGGGAGAGCCTGAAGCTTTCTTT.

The V gene is TRBV20-1, the J gene TRBJ2-4; D unclear. CDR1 is DFQATT and CDR2 is SNEGSKA in the germline V gene (reference sequence). The CDR3 is made up of 14 amino acids. V dropped 5 bases and J dropped 0 bases, with 11 bases sitting between them. CDR3 sequence (DNA): TGCAGTGCTTGGGCCGGGTTAGCCAAAAACATTCAGTACTTC. Residues: CSAWAGLAKNIQYF.

A note on this clonotype: The junction does not match germline at one end; this may be a read error. CDR3 nucleotides: TGTGTCACCACCGGGGGCCTATACAATGAGCAGTTCTTC. Translation: CVTTGGLYNEQFF. This chain uses TRBV24-1 with TRBJ2-1; D possibly matches TRBD1 or TRBD2 (6 bases each). Germline V gives CDR1 KGHDR, CDR2 SFDVKD. This CDR3 region has 13 residues.

Regarding this clonotype: The junction departs from germline at one end; a sequencing error may be responsible. The chain is built from TRBV10-3 and TRBJ2-5; 12 bases match TRBD2. Germline V gene sequence: CDR1 ENHRY, CDR2 SYGVKD. This CDR3 region has 14 residues. CDR3 region: CATSEGLAGETQYF. The CDR3 nucleotides are TGTGCCACCAGTGAGGGACTAGCGGGAGAGACCCAGTACTTC.

This chain uses TRBV20-1 with TRBJ2-7; TRBD2 matches at 7 bases. V lost 3 bases, J lost 9 bases, and 20 bases stayed unmatched. This CDR3 is built from 16 residues. Germline loops: CDR1 DFQATT, CDR2 SNEGSKA (reference sequence). The CDR3 DNA reads TGCAGTGCTAGCGTAAGGAAAACTAGCGTGAGGACGGGGCAGTACTTC. Translation gives CSASVRKTSVRTGQYF.

This chain links TRBV11-2 with TRBJ1-2; D not certain. Trimming left V 0 bases short and J 0 bases short, with 5 bases between. Germline-derived CDR1 and CDR2 are SGHAT and FQNNGV. This CDR3 region has 14 residues. CDR3 sequence: CASSLDWANYGYTF. CDR3 DNA sequence: TGTGCCAGCAGCTTAGACTGGGCTAACTATGGCTACACCTTC.

This chain's CDR3 is CASSYSSSGGPVGDTQYF. CDR3 coding DNA: TGTGCCAGCAGTTACTCTTCTAGCGGGGGCCCCGTCGGAGATACGCAGTATTTT. This chain uses TRBV6-5 with TRBJ2-3, with 10 bases fitting TRBD2. CDR1 and CDR2 from the germline V gene are MNHEY and SVGAGI. CDR3 length: 18 amino acids. With V trimmed by 0 bases and J by 5 bases, 11 bases remained unmatched.

This clonotype has just a few counts. V gene TRBV3-1 combines with J gene TRBJ2-1, with D perhaps TRBD2 (6 bases). Trimming left V 4 bases short and J 3 bases short, with 13 bases between. This CDR3 has 15 residues. Per germline, CDR1 LGHDT and CDR2 YNNKEL (reference sequence). CDR3 region: CASSPQRVYYNEQFF. For the CDR3, the DNA is TGTGCCAGCAGCCCCCAGCGGGTCTACTACAATGAGCAGTTCTTC.